Each of the 4 T cell receptor beta chains below was sequenced from the same sample in a study of post-analysis software for immune sequencing data. Unique molecular identifiers were carried by the TCR beta cDNA libraries. From the PCR reads, TCRdb called clonotypes with MiXCR, one entry per CDR3 protein. The sample has 650,000 to 850,000 distinct CDR3 sequences; around 45% are singletons. Findings and limits, study-wide: Comparison of patients with controls showed about 5 TRBV segments more frequent in patients, TRBV5-6, TRBV5-1 and TRBV20-1 among them.

Their antigens are not known. What was sequenced was blood. The receptor set was obtained from a girl between 5 and 17 years old with multiple sclerosis.

This clonotype was counted a few times. The rearrangement links TRBV20-1 to TRBJ1-2, with 11 positions matching TRBD1. Germline-derived CDR1 and CDR2 are DFQATT and SNEGSKA (reference sequence). J was trimmed by 3 bases and V by 5 bases; bases with no gene match: 11. CDR3 length: 16 amino acids. CDR3 region: CSAFLHPGQGDYGYTF. CDR3 coding DNA: TGCAGTGCTTTTCTACACCCGGGACAGGGGGACTATGGCTACACCTTC.

The chain is built from TRBV3-1 and TRBJ2-5; 12 bases agree with TRBD1. J lost 11 bases, V lost 4 bases, and 17 bases had no gene match. The CDR3 has 17 amino acids. In germline, CDR1 is LGHDT, CDR2 YNNKEL (reference sequence). This chain's CDR3 is CASSLRPPGQGAFEQYF. CDR3 in DNA: TGTGCCAGCAGCCTTCGACCCCCGGGACAGGGGGCTTTTGAGCAGTACTTC.

The rearrangement links TRBV12-3 or TRBV12-4 to TRBJ2-5; tentative D call: TRBD1 (6 bases). The CDR3 runs 14 residues. V was trimmed by 5 bases and J by 1 base, leaving 11 bases between them. The CDR3 is CASSTGSPQETQYF. DNA of the CDR3: TGTGCCAGCAGTACAGGGTCGCCCCAAGAGACCCAGTACTTC.

This clonotype was picked up a small number of times. The genes are TRBV6-4 and TRBJ2-3; 12 positions agree with TRBD2. The V gene's germline CDR1 is MRHNA and CDR2 SNTAGT. After removal of 0 bases from V and 3 bases from J, the junction contained 1 base not matched to a gene. This CDR3 contains 16 residues. The CDR3 nucleotides are TGTGCCAGCAGTGACTCCGGGACTAGCGGGACAGATACGCAGTATTTT. Translation gives CASSDSGTSGTDTQYF.